Listed below are T cell receptor beta chains from one sample, sequenced in a study of blood T cells in healthy people across ages. TCRdb re-called the 5' RACE reads through MiXCR, storing one row per CDR3 protein. Counted here are 500,000 to 650,000 distinct CDR3 sequences, approximately 26% occurring once; the ten biggest clones make up approximately 4%. The sample was also linked to a second study, of T cells of mothers and their children.

Sequencing used blood. These receptors were taken from a boy aged 2 to 10 in good health. Both conserved end residues are part of each CDR3. Fields, in order: V gene, clone size, J gene, D gene, CDR3 protein, CDR3 DNA. A D gene is named only where the DNA matches it firmly. Expanded clones get a size class; other rows say once, few or many, or leave the size out.

>TRBV11-2|once|TRBJ2-7|NA
CASRESNEQYF
TGTGCCAGCAGAGAATCTAACGAGCAGTACTTC
>TRBV6-6|NA|TRBJ2-7|NA
CASSYSWAGRSYEQYF
TGTGCCAGCAGTTACTCTTGGGCGGGCAGGTCCTACGAGCAGTACTTC
>TRBV12-3/TRBV12-4|NA|TRBJ2-7|TRBD1
CASSTGTGVYEQYF
TGTGCCAGCAGCACCGGGACAGGGGTCTACGAGCAGTACTTC
>TRBV27|NA|TRBJ2-7|NA
CASSVVGGYEQYF
TGTGCCAGCAGCGTCGTTGGCGGCTACGAGCAGTACTTC
>TRBV3-1|few|TRBJ2-5|NA
CASSQGQVNQYF
TGTGCCAGCAGCCAAGGACAGGTCAACCAGTACTTC
>TRBV5-1|NA|TRBJ2-7|TRBD1
CASSLAYGTVYEQYF
TGCGCCAGCAGCTTGGCCTACGGGACAGTCTACGAGCAGTACTTC
>TRBV10-2|many|TRBJ2-7|TRBD1
CASSGRTGGYEQYF
TGCGCCAGCAGTGGGAGAACAGGGGGGTACGAGCAGTACTTC
>TRBV14|few|TRBJ1-4|NA
CASSQERTELFF
TGTGCCAGCAGCCAAGAACGGACCGAGCTGTTTTTT
>TRBV20-1|NA|TRBJ2-5|NA
CSADRREETQYF
TGCAGTGCTGACCGCAGGGAAGAGACCCAGTACTTC
>TRBV5-1|NA|TRBJ2-7|TRBD2
CASSYNGRAEYEQYF
TGCGCCAGCAGTTACAACGGGAGGGCTGAATACGAGCAGTACTTC
>TRBV2|few|TRBJ2-2|NA
CASTPRERANTGELFF
TGTGCCAGCACCCCGAGAGAGCGGGCGAACACCGGGGAGCTGTTTTTT
>TRBV5-1|NA|TRBJ1-1|TRBD1
CASSLVPTGVSNTEAFF
TGCGCCAGCAGTCTGGTCCCGACAGGGGTCTCGAACACTGAAGCTTTCTTT
>TRBV3-1|NA|TRBJ2-1|NA
CASREGVGNEQFF
TGTGCCAGCAGGGAGGGGGTCGGGAATGAGCAGTTCTTC
>TRBV5-1|NA|TRBJ2-2|TRBD2
CASSLGGSSVTGELFF
TGCGCCAGCAGCTTGGGCGGGAGTAGCGTCACCGGGGAGCTGTTTTTT
>TRBV20-1|NA|TRBJ1-2|NA
CSASKPILDYGYTF
TGCAGTGCTAGTAAACCGATCCTTGACTATGGCTACACCTTC
>TRBV29-1|NA|TRBJ2-1|NA
CSVSARASNEQFF
TGCAGCGTTTCAGCCAGGGCCTCGAATGAGCAGTTCTTC